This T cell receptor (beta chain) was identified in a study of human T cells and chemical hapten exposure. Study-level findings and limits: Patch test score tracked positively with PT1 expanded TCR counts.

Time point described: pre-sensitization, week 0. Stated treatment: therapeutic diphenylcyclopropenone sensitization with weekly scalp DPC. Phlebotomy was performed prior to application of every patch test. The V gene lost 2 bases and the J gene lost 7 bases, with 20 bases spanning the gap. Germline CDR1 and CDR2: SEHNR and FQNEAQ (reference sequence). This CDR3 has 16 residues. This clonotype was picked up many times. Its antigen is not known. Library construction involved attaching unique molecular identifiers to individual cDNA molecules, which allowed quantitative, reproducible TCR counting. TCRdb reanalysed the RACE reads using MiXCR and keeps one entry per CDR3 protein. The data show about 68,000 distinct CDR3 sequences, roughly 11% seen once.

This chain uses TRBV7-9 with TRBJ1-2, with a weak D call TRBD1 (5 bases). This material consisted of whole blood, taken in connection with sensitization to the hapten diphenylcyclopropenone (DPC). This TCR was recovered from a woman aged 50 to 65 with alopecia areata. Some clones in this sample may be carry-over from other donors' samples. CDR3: CASSLTGTPWDSGYTF. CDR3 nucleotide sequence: TGTGCCAGCAGCTTAACCGGGACCCCCTGGGACTCTGGCTACACCTTC.